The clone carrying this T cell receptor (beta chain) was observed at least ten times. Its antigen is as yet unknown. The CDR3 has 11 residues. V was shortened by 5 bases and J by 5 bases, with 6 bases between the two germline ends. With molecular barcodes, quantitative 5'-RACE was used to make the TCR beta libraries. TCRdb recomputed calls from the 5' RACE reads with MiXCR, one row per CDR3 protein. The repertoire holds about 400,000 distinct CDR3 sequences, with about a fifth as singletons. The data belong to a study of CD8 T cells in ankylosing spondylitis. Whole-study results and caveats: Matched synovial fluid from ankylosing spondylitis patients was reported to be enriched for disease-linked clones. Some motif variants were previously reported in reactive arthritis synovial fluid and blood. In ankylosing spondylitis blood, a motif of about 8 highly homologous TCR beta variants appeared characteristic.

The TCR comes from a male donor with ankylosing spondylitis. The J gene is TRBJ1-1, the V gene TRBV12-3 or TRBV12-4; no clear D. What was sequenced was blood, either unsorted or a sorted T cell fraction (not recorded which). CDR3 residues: CASSPRTEAFF. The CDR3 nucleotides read TGTGCCAGCAGTCCAAGGACTGAAGCTTTCTTT.